Listed below are T cell receptor beta chains from one sample, sequenced in a study of blood T cell repertoires in COVID-19. The repertoire was sequenced with immunoSEQ multiplex PCR; TCRdb's copy has only in-frame clones and lacks some. The sample carries approximately 300,000 clones, 90% recorded once. Sequencing used PBMCs or T cells enriched from blood (not recorded which). These receptors came from a woman in her thirties who had been exposed to COVID-19. Both conserved end residues are part of each CDR3. D genes are given only for firm matches. For some rows the clone size is stated as once, few or many, or as a class when expanded; others skip it.

V gene	clone size	J gene	D gene	CDR3 DNA	CDR3 protein
TRBV5-6	NA	TRBJ1-6	NA	TGTGCCAGCAGCTTGTGGAGCCTTTATTCACCCCTCCACTTT	CASSLWSLYSPLHF
TRBV11-2	NA	TRBJ1-5	NA	TGTGCCAGCAGCTTACTACCTGATGAGCCCCAGCATTTT	CASSLLPDEPQHF
TRBV27	NA	TRBJ1-6	TRBD1	TGTGCCAGCAGTTTATATCGTGACAGGGGTATTTCACCCCTCCACTTT	CASSLYRDRGISPLHF
TRBV12-3/TRBV12-4	NA	TRBJ1-1	NA	TGTGCCAGCAGTTTAGCGCACAGACAAGAAGCTTTCTTT	CASSLAHRQEAFF
TRBV12-3/TRBV12-4	NA	TRBJ1-1	NA	TGTGCCAGCAGTTTGGGCAGGGAAGCTTTCTTT	CASSLGREAFF
TRBV12-5	NA	TRBJ2-1	NA	TGTGCTAGTGGTTTGGTCGGGGTCCATGAGCAGTTCTTC	CASGLVGVHEQFF
TRBV5-1	NA	TRBJ1-4	NA	TGCGCCAGCAGCCCGCAGGGGTTGCTTGCTAATGAAAAACTGTTTTTT	CASSPQGLLANEKLFF
TRBV6-5	NA	TRBJ2-1	NA	TGTGCCAGCAACAAGGACAGATACACTTACAATGAGCAGTTCTTC	CASNKDRYTYNEQFF
TRBV5-6	NA	TRBJ2-2	NA	TGTGCCAGCAGCTACAGGGCTGGAACCGGGGAGCTGTTTTTT	CASSYRAGTGELFF
TRBV14	NA	TRBJ2-7	NA	TGTGCCAGCAGCCAAGAGATAGGCGGGGGCATCTCCTACGAGCAGTACTTC	CASSQEIGGGISYEQYF
TRBV27	NA	TRBJ1-1	TRBD1	TGTGCCAGCAGTACCCAACAGGGGGCGCAAACTGAAGCTTTCTTT	CASSTQQGAQTEAFF
TRBV5-6	NA	TRBJ1-2	NA	TGTGCCAGCAGCCCAGGGGTGGACTATGGCTACACCTTC	CASSPGVDYGYTF
TRBV7-9	once	TRBJ1-1	TRBD1	TGTGCCAGCAGCTCCTTGGAGGGACAGGGAAAAGCTTTCTTT	CASSSLEGQGKAFF
TRBV6-2/TRBV6-3	NA	TRBJ1-1	TRBD1	TGTGCCAGCAGTTACTCTCCGGAACACAGGGGAACTGAAGCTTTCTTT	CASSYSPEHRGTEAFF
TRBV19	NA	TRBJ2-4	TRBD1	TGTGCCAGTAGTACCCGACAGGGAAACGCCAAAAACATTCAGTACTTC	CASSTRQGNAKNIQYF
TRBV29-1	NA	TRBJ1-3	NA	TGCAGCGTTGCCCCCGGTGGAAACACCATATATTTT	CSVAPGGNTIYF
TRBV2	NA	TRBJ1-1	NA	TGTGCCAGCAGTGAGATAGGGGCGAACACTGAAGCTTTCTTT	CASSEIGANTEAFF
TRBV6-5	NA	TRBJ1-2	NA	TGTGCCAGCACCAACAGGGTTGGCGATGGCTACACCTTC	CASTNRVGDGYTF
TRBV6-5	NA	TRBJ2-2	TRBD1	TGTGCCAGCAGCGCGGACAGGGGGGGCACCGGGGAGCTGTTTTTT	CASSADRGGTGELFF
TRBV10-3	few	TRBJ2-3	TRBD2	TGTGCCATCAGCTCTAGCGGGGCTAGCACAGATACGCAGTATTTT	CAISSSGASTDTQYF
TRBV18	NA	TRBJ1-4	NA	TGTGCCAGCTCACCGGCGGAGGCGGCAGCGAATGAAAAACTGTTTTTT	CASSPAEAAANEKLFF
TRBV6-6	NA	TRBJ2-7	TRBD1	TGTGCCAGCAGCTCCGGGACAGGTTTTTACGAGCAGTACTTC	CASSSGTGFYEQYF
TRBV6-5	NA	TRBJ2-7	NA	TGTGCCCGCCGGCACAGCCTCTACGAGCAGTACTTC	CARRHSLYEQYF
TRBV7-8	NA	TRBJ1-2	NA	TGTGCCAGCAGCCGGGGGCGGGACCGTCCAGTTAAGGGCTACACCTTC	CASSRGRDRPVKGYTF
TRBV6-6	NA	TRBJ1-3	NA	TGTGCCAGCAGTCTCCAAATAACAGGCTTCTCTGGAAACACCATATATTTT	CASSLQITGFSGNTIYF
TRBV10-3	NA	TRBJ2-5	TRBD2	TGTGCCATCAGTGATTGGAATAGCGGGGTAGAGACCCAGTACTTC	CAISDWNSGVETQYF
TRBV4-2	NA	TRBJ2-5	NA	TGTGCCAGCAGCCGGGGGCTAGCGGAAGAGACCCAGTACTTC	CASSRGLAEETQYF
TRBV7-9	NA	TRBJ2-7	NA	TGTGCCAGCAGCTTATCTCGGTCCGCGTTCTCCTACGAGCAGTACTTC	CASSLSRSAFSYEQYF
TRBV9	NA	TRBJ2-7	NA	TGTGCCAGCAGCGTAGCTCTGGGGAGCTCCTACGAGCAGTACTTC	CASSVALGSSYEQYF
TRBV10-3	NA	TRBJ1-1	TRBD1	TGTGCCATCAGAATTACAGGGGAAGAGGCTGAAGCTTTCTTT	CAIRITGEEAEAFF
TRBV29-1	NA	TRBJ2-1	NA	TGCAGCGTTGCGGGATACAATGAGCAGTTCTTC	CSVAGYNEQFF
TRBV4-1	NA	TRBJ2-7	NA	TGCGCCAGCAGCCAAGGGCAGGGGACCTACGAGCAGTACTTC	CASSQGQGTYEQYF
TRBV9	NA	TRBJ1-6	NA	TGTGCCAGCAGCGTAGAACAGGGTGGCTCACCCCTCCACTTT	CASSVEQGGSPLHF
TRBV7-6	NA	TRBJ2-3	TRBD2	TGTGCCAGCAGCTTAGGGGCTAGCGGGGATAACCCCACAGATACGCAGTATTTT	CASSLGASGDNPTDTQYF
TRBV6-4	NA	TRBJ2-7	TRBD2	TGTGCCAGCAATCGCTCCCCAGCGGGGGGGCCCTACGAGCAGTACTTC	CASNRSPAGGPYEQYF
TRBV5-6	NA	TRBJ2-5	TRBD2	TGTGCCAGCAGCTCGAACCGAGCGGGGGCGGAGACCCAGTACTTC	CASSSNRAGAETQYF
TRBV7-8	NA	TRBJ2-2	TRBD2	TGTGCCAGCAGCTTAGTTAGGCGGGGGGCGAACACCGGGGAGCTGTTTTTT	CASSLVRRGANTGELFF
TRBV3-1/TRBV3-2	NA	TRBJ2-4	TRBD1	TGTGCCAGCAGCCTCGGACAGGGACTAGCCAAAAACATTCAGTACTTC	CASSLGQGLAKNIQYF
TRBV7-8	NA	TRBJ2-2	TRBD1	TGTGCCAGCAGCTCTCCCAGGGACAGACCAAACACCGGGGAGCTGTTTTTT	CASSSPRDRPNTGELFF
TRBV7-8	NA	TRBJ2-7	NA	TGTGCCAGCAGCTCAGGCTACAGGAGCTCCTACGAGCAGTACTTC	CASSSGYRSSYEQYF
TRBV5-1	NA	TRBJ2-7	NA	TGCGCCAGCAGCTTGGTGGGGGCCCATCGGAGCGAGCAGTACTTC	CASSLVGAHRSEQYF
TRBV29-1	NA	TRBJ1-2	NA	TGCAGCGTTTCACAGGATGGCTACACCTTC	CSVSQDGYTF
TRBV7-2	NA	TRBJ2-5	TRBD2	TGTGCCAGCAGCTTAATCTCCCAGCGGGGGCTGCCTAGAATGAGTGCCCAGTACTTC	CASSLISQRGLPRMSAQYF
TRBV7-5	NA	TRBJ2-7	NA	TGTGCCAGAAGCTTAGCGGTGGGGCCCCTCTCCTACGAGCAGTACTTC	CARSLAVGPLSYEQYF
TRBV5-1	NA	TRBJ2-7	TRBD2	TGCGCCAGCAGCTTGGGACCAGGGCGGGGGAGCACCTACGAGCAGTACTTC	CASSLGPGRGSTYEQYF
TRBV19	NA	TRBJ2-7	TRBD1	TGTGCCAGTAGCCCGGGACAGGGAGGCTACGAGCAGTACTTC	CASSPGQGGYEQYF
TRBV7-8	NA	TRBJ1-6	TRBD1	TGTGCCAGCAGCTCCGGGACAGGGGGTTCACCCCTCCACTTT	CASSSGTGGSPLHF